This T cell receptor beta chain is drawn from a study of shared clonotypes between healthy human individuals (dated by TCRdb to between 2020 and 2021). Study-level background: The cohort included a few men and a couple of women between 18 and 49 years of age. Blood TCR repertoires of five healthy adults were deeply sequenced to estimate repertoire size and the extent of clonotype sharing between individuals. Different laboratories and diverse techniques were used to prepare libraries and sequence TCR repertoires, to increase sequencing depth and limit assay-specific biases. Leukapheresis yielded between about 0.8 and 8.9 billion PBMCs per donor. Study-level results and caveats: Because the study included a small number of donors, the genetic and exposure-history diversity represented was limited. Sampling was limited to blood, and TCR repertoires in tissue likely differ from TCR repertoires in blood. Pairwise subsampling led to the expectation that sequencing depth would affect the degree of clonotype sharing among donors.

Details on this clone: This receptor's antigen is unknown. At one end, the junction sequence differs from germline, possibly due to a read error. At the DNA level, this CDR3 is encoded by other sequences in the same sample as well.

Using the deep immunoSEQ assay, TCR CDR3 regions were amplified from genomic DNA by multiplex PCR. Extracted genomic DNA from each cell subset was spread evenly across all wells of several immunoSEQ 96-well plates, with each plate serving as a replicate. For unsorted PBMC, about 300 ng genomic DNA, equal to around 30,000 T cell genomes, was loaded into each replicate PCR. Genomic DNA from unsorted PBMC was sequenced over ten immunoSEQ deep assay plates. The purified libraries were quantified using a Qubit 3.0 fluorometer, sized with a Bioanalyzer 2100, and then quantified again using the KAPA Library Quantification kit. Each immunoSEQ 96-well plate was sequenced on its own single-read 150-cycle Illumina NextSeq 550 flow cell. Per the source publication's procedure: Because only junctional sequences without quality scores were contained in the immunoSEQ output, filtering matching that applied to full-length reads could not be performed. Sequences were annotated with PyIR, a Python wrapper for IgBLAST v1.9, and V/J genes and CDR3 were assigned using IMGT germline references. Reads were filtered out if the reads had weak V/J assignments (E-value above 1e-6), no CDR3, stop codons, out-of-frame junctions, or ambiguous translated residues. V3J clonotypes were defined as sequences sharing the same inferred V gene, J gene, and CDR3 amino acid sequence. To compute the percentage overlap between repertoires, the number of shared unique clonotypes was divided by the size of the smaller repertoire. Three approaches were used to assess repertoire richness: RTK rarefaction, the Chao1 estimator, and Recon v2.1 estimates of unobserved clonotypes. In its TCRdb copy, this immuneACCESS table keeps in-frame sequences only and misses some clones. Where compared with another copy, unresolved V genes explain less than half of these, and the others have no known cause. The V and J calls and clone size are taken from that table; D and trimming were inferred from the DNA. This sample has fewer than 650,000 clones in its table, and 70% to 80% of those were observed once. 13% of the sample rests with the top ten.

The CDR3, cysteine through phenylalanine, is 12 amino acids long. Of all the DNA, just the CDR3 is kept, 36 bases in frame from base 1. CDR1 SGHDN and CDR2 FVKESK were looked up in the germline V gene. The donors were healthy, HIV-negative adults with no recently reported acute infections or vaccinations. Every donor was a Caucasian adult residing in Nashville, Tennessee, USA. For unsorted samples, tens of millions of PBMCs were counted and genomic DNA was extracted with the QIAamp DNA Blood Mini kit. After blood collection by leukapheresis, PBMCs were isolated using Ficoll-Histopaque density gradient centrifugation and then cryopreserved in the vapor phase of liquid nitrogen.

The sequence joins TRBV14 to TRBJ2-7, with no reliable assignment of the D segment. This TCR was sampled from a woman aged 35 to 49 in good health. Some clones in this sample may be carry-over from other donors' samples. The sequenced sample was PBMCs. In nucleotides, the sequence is TGTGCCAGCAGTCAAGACGGTTACGAGCAGTACTTC. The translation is CASSQDGYEQYF.